Reported below is one T cell receptor (beta chain). No antigen is known for it. This sample stems from a study of blood T cells in healthy people across ages. Study information: Per two T cells, template switching captured roughly one barcoded beta molecule.

A second roughly 7 to 12 cycle PCR used barcoded and J-beta primers. Each cDNA molecule was tagged by a template-switch adaptor with 12 random nucleotides. TCRdb re-derived calls from the 5' RACE reads in MiXCR, one entry per CDR3 protein. The data contain roughly 2 million distinct CDR3 sequences, 49% of them seen just once; the ten biggest clones take up around 2.1%. Study-level findings and limits: Unsorted PBMCs ruled out conclusive naive versus antigen-experienced comparison.

Germline V CDR1 and CDR2: MNHEY, SVGAGI. V dropped 2 bases and J dropped 4 bases, with 12 bases sitting between them. This CDR3 is 15 amino acids long. The receptor was derived from a woman in her thirties or forties in good health. The rearrangement joins TRBV6-5 to TRBJ2-1; D gene ambiguous. Source material: blood. The CDR3 DNA sequence: TGTGCCAGCAGTTACAAGGGTGTTGAGTACAATGAGCAGTTCTTC. The encoded protein is CASSYKGVEYNEQFF.